These 2 T cell receptor beta chains were sequenced from one sample in a study of blood T cell repertoires in COVID-19. TCRdb keeps only in-frame clones here, not all; method: immunoSEQ multiplex PCR. This table has some 140,000 clones, around three quarters appearing once. The source material was peripheral blood. These TCRs come from an older man with acute or convalescent COVID-19.

This clone was seen a handful of times. The rearrangement uses TRBV12-1 and TRBJ2-3; the table gives TRBD1 as D, unverified against the DNA. TRBV12-1 is a pseudogene. The CDR3 sequence is 16 residues long. DNA for the CDR3: TGTGCCAGCAGCTTTTTTGCAGAATCTAGCACAGATACGCAGTATTTT. Translation gives CASSFFAESSTDTQYF.

This sequence joins TRBV5-1 and TRBJ2-3; D is possibly TRBD1 (5 bases). The V end lost 4 bases, the J end lost 1 base, and 10 bases lay between the germline ends. The CDR3 covers 14 residues. Looked up from germline, CDR1 is SGHRS and CDR2 is YFSETQ. The CDR3 DNA follows: TGCGCCAGCAGCACCGGACACCGCACAGATACGCAGTATTTT. Translation: CASSTGHRTDTQYF.